The clone carrying this T cell receptor (beta chain) was found a few times. This sample stems from a study of blood T cell repertoires in COVID-19. Overall study context: Donors in the United States, Italy and Spain gave samples during acute or convalescent COVID-19. T cells, B-cell-depleted T cells, or PBMCs provided the cDNA or gDNA that served as material.

Repertoires were generated with immunoSEQ multiplex PCR, while TCRdb's copy carries only in-frame clones and drops some. In the table there are a few hundred thousand clones, about 88% of which are singletons. The CDR3 runs 15 residues. Per the germline V gene, CDR1 is LGHDT and CDR2 is YNNKEL (reference sequence). V was clipped by 5 bases and J by 0 bases, with 13 bases between them. This clonotype was obtained from a woman between 40 and 50 years old who had recovered from COVID-19. This chain connects TRBV3-1 (or the pseudogene TRBV3-2) to TRBJ1-2, with D perhaps matching TRBD1 (6 bases). Sequenced material: PBMCs or T cells enriched from blood (not recorded which). The CDR3 here is CASSGTFLPNYGYTF. The DNA of the CDR3 is TGTGCCAGCAGCGGGACATTCCTACCTAACTATGGCTACACCTTC.